The 29 T cell receptor beta chains listed next were all sequenced from one sample in a study of cytotoxic CD8 clonotypes in ibrutinib-treated CLL. Assay used: immunoSEQ multiplex PCR; TCRdb lists only in-frame clones, some missing. This sample has tens of thousands of clones, with about 47% found just once. Source: PBMCs, taken before ibrutinib treatment. These receptors originate from a human donor with chronic lymphocytic leukemia.

The chain combines TRBV7-2 with TRBJ2-3; 7 bases align to TRBD1. Germline assignment: CDR1 SGHTA and CDR2 FQGNSA. J gave up 0 bases and V 2 bases, and 5 bases lay outside the gene matches. The CDR3 has 16 amino acids. The CDR3, as DNA: TGTGCCAGCAGCTTAATGGGACAGTCCAGCACAGATACGCAGTATTTT. Residues: CASSLMGQSSTDTQYF.

J is TRBJ1-2 and V is TRBV7-3; maybe TRBD1 (5 bases). Trimming left V 1 base short and J 7 bases short, with 19 bases between. Per the germline V gene, CDR1 is SGHTA and CDR2 is FQGTGA. This CDR3 is built from 16 residues. DNA for the CDR3: TGTGCCAGCAGCTTAATCGGGGTTGGGGGAGAAGTTGGCTACACCTTC. Translation: CASSLIGVGGEVGYTF.

The chain has TRBV30 and TRBJ2-7, with a possible D match to TRBD2 (6 bases). Looked up from germline, CDR1 is GTSNPN and CDR2 is SVGIG (reference sequence). The CDR3 has 11 amino acids. Trimming removed 1 base at V and 9 bases at J, with 10 bases between. The chain's CDR3 is CAWSGLGGQYF. The CDR3 nucleotides are TGTGCCTGGAGTGGACTAGGCGGGCAGTACTTC.

This clone was seen a few times. V gene TRBV7-8 combines with J gene TRBJ1-1; a weak D match, TRBD1 (5 bases). CDR1 and CDR2 from the germline V gene are SGHVS and FQNEAQ. The CDR3 is 14 residues long. Trimming cost V 6 bases and J 1 base, with 12 bases left between them. DNA for the CDR3: TGTGCCAGCAGAATAGATCAGGGGAACACTGAAGCTTTCTTT. Translating it yields CASRIDQGNTEAFF.

The chain has TRBV18 and TRBJ1-4, with D uncertain. The CDR3 consists of 14 residues. Trimming took 3 bases from V and 8 from J, leaving 13 bases between them. In germline, CDR1 is KGHSH, CDR2 LQKENI. The CDR3 sequence: CASSPPEKREKLFF. The DNA for the CDR3 is TGTGCCAGCTCACCCCCTGAGAAACGGGAAAAACTGTTTTTT. Combining the CDR3 with reference TRBV18 and TRBJ1-4 gives the whole variable domain NAGVMQNPRHLVRRRGQEARLRCSPMKGHSHVYWYRQLPEEGLKFMVYLQKENIIDESGMPKERFSAEFPKEGPSILRIQQVVRGDSAAYFCASSPPEKREKLFFGSGTQLSVL.

This clone was observed many times. V and J are TRBV7-9 and TRBJ1-3; D is undetermined. V was clipped by 7 bases and J by 2 bases, with 18 bases between them. The CDR3 loop spans 16 amino acids. Germline V gene lookup returns CDR1 SEHNR and CDR2 FQNEAQ (reference sequence). CDR3 region: CASTWSVQGTGNTIYF. As DNA, the CDR3 is TGTGCCAGCACCTGGTCCGTCCAAGGAACTGGAAACACCATATATTTT.

The chain joins TRBV5-1 to TRBJ2-7; 10 bases align to TRBD1. CDR1 is SGHRS and CDR2 is YFSETQ in the germline V gene. Trimming at V came to 1 base and at J to 6 bases, leaving 4 bases not matched to a gene. This CDR3 has 14 amino acids. The CDR3 bases are TGCGCCAGCAGCTTGAGACAGGGGGCATCCGAGCAGTACTTC. It translates to CASSLRQGASEQYF. The whole variable domain, filled in from reference TRBV5-1 and TRBJ2-7, reads KAGVTQTPRYLIKTRGQQVTLSCSPISGHRSVSWYQQTPGQGLQFLFEYFSETQRNKGNFPGRFSGRQFSNSRSEMNVSTLELGDSALYLCASSLRQGASEQYFGPGTRLTVT.

The CDR3 coding sequence is TGTGCCAGCAGCTTTGGGGGACACACTGAAGCTTTCTTT. It encodes CASSFGGHTEAFF. V usage is TRBV5-6 and J usage is TRBJ1-1; TRBD1 is a possible D gene (5 bases). The CDR3 is 13 amino acids. Germline-derived CDR1 and CDR2 are SGHDT and YYEEEE. V gave up 2 bases and J gave up 3 bases, with 8 bases separating them. Filled out from reference TRBV5-6 and TRBJ1-1, the complete variable domain reads DAGVTQSPTHLIKTRGQQVTLRCSPKSGHDTVSWYQQALGQGPQFIFQYYEEEERQRGNFPDRFSGHQFPNYSSELNVNALLLGDSALYLCASSFGGHTEAFFGQGTRLTVV.

Only one count was recorded for this clone. The chain employs TRBV19 and TRBJ1-1; possibly TRBD1 for D (5 bases). Germline CDR1 is LNHDA and CDR2 is SQIVND (reference sequence). The V and J ends lost 7 bases and 2 bases respectively, with 11 bases between them. There are 13 residues in the CDR3. Here the CDR3 DNA reads TGTGCCAGTATAAGCAGGGTCAACACTGAAGCTTTCTTT. Protein sequence: CASISRVNTEAFF.

V is TRBV2 and J is TRBJ1-2; tentative D call: TRBD1 (6 bases). The CDR3 sequence is 14 residues long. Trimming removed 6 bases from V and 8 bases from J, with 19 bases in between. Germline lookup yields CDR1 SNHLY and CDR2 FYNNEI. The CDR3 loop reads CASRNPGEGLGYTF. In DNA form, the CDR3 reads TGTGCCAGCAGAAATCCAGGGGAGGGGCTGGGCTACACCTTC. The full variable domain, in which reference TRBV2 and TRBJ1-2 provide the parts outside the CDR3, is EPEVTQTPSHQVTQMGQEVILRCVPISNHLYFYWYRQILGQKVEFLVSFYNNEISEKSEIFDDQFSVERPDGSNFTLKIRSTKLEDSAMYFCASRNPGEGLGYTFGSGTRLTVV.

The chain joins TRBV9 to TRBJ2-1, with TRBD2 as a possible D gene (6 bases). Between the trimmed V and J ends, which lost 4 bases and 8 bases, there was a span of 16 bases. The CDR3 contains 14 residues. Germline V gene sequence: CDR1 SGDLS, CDR2 YYNGEE. CDR3 loop: CASSFGTEHHEQFF. CDR3 DNA: TGTGCCAGCAGCTTCGGGACTGAGCACCATGAGCAGTTCTTC.

The rearrangement joins TRBV7-8 to TRBJ1-5; TRBD1 aligns across 9 bases. Germline assignment: CDR1 SGHVS and CDR2 FQNEAQ. Unmatched junction bases numbered 4, after V lost 1 base and J lost 6 bases. The CDR3 is made up of 15 amino acids. CDR3 DNA: TGTGCCAGCAGCTTAGGGGACAGGGTAGGTCAGCCCCAGCATTTT. Encoded protein: CASSLGDRVGQPQHF.

This clone has a single count. V is TRBV18 and J is TRBJ1-1; tentatively, D is TRBD1 (5 bases). The CDR3 is 17 residues long. V gave up 3 bases and J gave up 5 bases, with 22 bases separating them. CDR1 is KGHSH, CDR2 LQKENI, per germline. The CDR3 region is CASSPGPRRKGFTEAFF. DNA of the CDR3: TGTGCCAGCTCACCGGGTCCGCGCCGCAAGGGGTTTACTGAAGCTTTCTTT.

The chain has TRBV27 and TRBJ2-5, with 7 bases fitting TRBD1. The CDR3 sequence is 17 residues long. Trimming removed 5 bases from V and 0 bases from J; junction bases left unmatched: 12. Germline CDR1 is MNHEY and CDR2 is SMNVEV (reference sequence). The CDR3 sequence is CASSPGWGRGYQETQYF. As DNA, the CDR3 is TGTGCCAGCAGTCCCGGGTGGGGCAGGGGGTACCAAGAGACCCAGTACTTC.

Only a few counts were recorded for this clone. The rearrangement links TRBV28 to TRBJ2-7; possible D gene TRBD2, 5 bases. V was shortened by 6 bases and J by 9 bases, with 15 bases between the two germline ends. Germline lookup yields CDR1 MDHEN and CDR2 SYDVKM. This CDR3 region has 12 residues. The CDR3 region has the DNA TGTGCCAGCAGAGCTCCCAGTGAGGGGCAGTACTTC. Amino acid sequence: CASRAPSEGQYF. The whole variable domain, remainder taken from reference TRBV28 and TRBJ2-7, is DVKVTQSSRYLVKRTGEKVFLECVQDMDHENMFWYRQDPGLGLRLIYFSYDVKMKEKGDIPEGYSVSREKKERFSLILESASTNQTSMYLCASRAPSEGQYFGPGTRLTVT.

This clone was seen at least ten times. This chain links TRBV6-1 with TRBJ2-5, with 7 bases identical to TRBD1. V shed 2 bases, J shed 1 base, and the junction held 7 bases outside the gene matches. CDR3 length: 16 residues. Germline loops: CDR1 MNHNS, CDR2 SASEGT. The CDR3 DNA reads TGTGCCAGCAGTGAACCGGGACAGCCCTTCCAAGAGACCCAGTACTTC. It encodes CASSEPGQPFQETQYF.

This sequence joins TRBV6-1 and TRBJ1-5, with D unclear. The CDR3 length is 17 residues. Deletions cut 4 bases from V and 1 base from J, with 17 bases between. Germline V gene sequence: CDR1 MNHNS, CDR2 SASEGT. CDR3 sequence reads: CASSGVGSIASNQPQHF. CDR3 in DNA: TGTGCCAGCAGTGGAGTGGGGAGTATTGCGAGCAATCAGCCCCAGCATTTT.

This clone was detected only once. The V call is TRBV21-1, the J call TRBJ1-1; the table's TRBD1 call for D was not verified on the DNA. TRBV21-1 is flagged as a pseudogene. The CDR3 totals 16 residues. The CDR3 nucleotides read TGTGCCAGCAGCTCGCCGACCGGGACAGAGAACACTGAAGCTTTCTTT. Amino acids: CASSSPTGTENTEAFF.

About this clone itself: One end of the junction fails to match germline, which may point to a read error. This chain connects TRBV6-1 to TRBJ2-1, with D hard to call. This CDR3 is 11 amino acids long. Germline V gene sequence: CDR1 MNHNS, CDR2 SASEGT. The CDR3 DNA reads TGTGCCAGCAGGGAAGACGGTGAGCAGTTCTTC. Encoded protein: CASREDGEQFF.

The genes are TRBV6-5 and TRBJ1-2, with TRBD1 matching 9 bases. This CDR3 has 13 residues. Germline V lookup: CDR1 MNHEY, CDR2 SVGAGI. Unmatched junction bases numbered 4, after V lost 6 bases and J lost 5 bases. The CDR3 DNA is TGTGCCAGCAGCTTGACAGGGGGATATGGCTACACCTTC. Its protein product is CASSLTGGYGYTF.

This clone was counted a few times. This sequence joins TRBV13 and TRBJ2-7, with no clear D. V was cut by 5 bases and J by 5 bases, with 13 bases left in between. The V gene's germline CDR1 is PRHDT and CDR2 FYEKMQ (reference sequence). This CDR3 contains 13 residues. The CDR3 DNA reads as TGTGCCAGCAGCCCCCGGGCTCTCCACGAGCAGTACTTC. Its translation is CASSPRALHEQYF.

The chain is built from TRBV2 and TRBJ2-5; D gene ambiguous. The CDR3 consists of 11 residues. Trimming removed 3 bases from V and 5 bases from J, with 4 bases in between. Germline V gives CDR1 SNHLY, CDR2 FYNNEI. In nucleotides, the CDR3 is TGTGCCAGCAGTGAGAGGGAGACCCAGTACTTC. It yields the protein CASSERETQYF.

The gene calls are TRBV7-3 and TRBJ2-7; maybe TRBD2 (5 bases). The CDR3 is made up of 14 amino acids. Trimming took 5 bases from V and 0 from J, leaving 11 bases between them. The germline gives CDR1 SGHTA, CDR2 FQGTGA. The CDR3 coding sequence is TGTGCCAGCAGCACGACTGGGAGCTCCTACGAGCAGTACTTC. Translated, it gives CASSTTGSSYEQYF.

The chain combines TRBV28 with TRBJ2-2, with D unresolved. The CDR3 covers 11 residues. Germline V gene sequence: CDR1 MDHEN, CDR2 SYDVKM. Trimming stripped 8 bases from V and 7 bases from J, with 8 bases between. The CDR3 is CASSSSGELFF. In nucleotides, the CDR3 is TGTGCCAGCTCTTCGAGCGGGGAGCTGTTTTTT. Full variable domain (rest looked up from reference TRBV28 and TRBJ2-2): DVKVTQSSRYLVKRTGEKVFLECVQDMDHENMFWYRQDPGLGLRLIYFSYDVKMKEKGDIPEGYSVSREKKERFSLILESASTNQTSMYLCASSSSGELFFGEGSRLTVL.

The gene calls are TRBV5-1 and TRBJ1-6, with D possibly being TRBD1 (5 bases). The CDR3 is 19 residues long. Trimming removed 4 bases at V and 0 bases at J, with 20 bases between. The V gene's germline CDR1 is SGHRS and CDR2 YFSETQ. This CDR3 reads CASSASGTFSFSYNSPLHF. The CDR3 coding sequence is TGCGCCAGCAGCGCCTCCGGGACGTTTAGCTTCTCCTATAATTCACCCCTCCACTTT.

The chain joins TRBV6-1 to TRBJ1-1; TRBD1 aligns across 10 bases. Germline CDR1 and CDR2: MNHNS and SASEGT. Unmatched junction bases numbered 10, after V lost 0 bases and J lost 0 bases. The length of the CDR3 is 19 residues. In DNA form, the CDR3 reads TGTGCCAGCAGTGAAGCGGGATTTCCGACAGGGGGCCTGAACACTGAAGCTTTCTTT. This sequence encodes CASSEAGFPTGGLNTEAFF.

The V call is TRBV7-9, the J call TRBJ1-1; D is possibly TRBD1 (5 bases). Trimming removed 1 base at V and 10 bases at J, with 16 bases between. This CDR3 has 14 residues. CDR1 SEHNR and CDR2 FQNEAQ come from the germline V gene (reference sequence). The chain's CDR3 is CASSLGTQGAGAFF. CDR3 in DNA: TGTGCCAGCAGCTTAGGCACCCAGGGTGCGGGAGCTTTCTTT. The variable domain in full, completed from reference TRBV7-9 and TRBJ1-1, reads DTGVSQNPRHKITKRGQNVTFRCDPISEHNRLYWYRQTLGQGPEFLTYFQNEAQLEKSRLLSDRFSAERPKGSFSTLEIQRTEQGDSAMYLCASSLGTQGAGAFFGQGTRLTVV.

The J gene is TRBJ2-1, the V gene TRBV11-2; unclear D gene. The ends were cut back, 1 base at V and 11 bases at J, with 15 bases in the middle. Germline V lookup: CDR1 SGHAT, CDR2 FQNNGV. The CDR3 has 14 residues. DNA of the CDR3: TGTGCCAGCAGCTTAGTCTCCCAACGGGTTCAGCAGTTCTTC. This encodes CASSLVSQRVQQFF.

The chain employs TRBV10-3 and TRBJ2-2; D is perhaps TRBD2 (6 bases). The CDR3 runs to 15 residues. Between the trimmed V and J ends, which lost 7 bases and 4 bases, there was a span of 16 bases. Germline assignment: CDR1 ENHRY and CDR2 SYGVKD. The CDR3 sequence: CAITDYTLPTGELFF. The CDR3 region has the DNA TGTGCCATCACGGACTACACCTTACCCACCGGGGAGCTGTTTTTT.